This T cell receptor beta chain was identified during a study of blood T cell repertoires in COVID-19. In the study overall: The samples span acute and convalescent COVID-19 from the United States, Italy and Spain. T cells, B-cell-depleted T cells, or PBMCs supplied cDNA or gDNA.

Methods used by the authors: Scientists estimated how many nucleated cells there were by amplifying reference gene primers. Profiled with immunoSEQ multiplex PCR; TCRdb holds only in-frame clones, not every one. The DNA gave D and trimming, while V, J and clone size come from that table. The data contain 200,000 to 300,000 clones, approximately 88% of them singletons. From germline, CDR1 is SGDLS and CDR2 YYNGEE. Trimming cost V 3 bases and J 0 bases; bases outside gene matches: 6. The CDR3 covers 15 residues. Material for sequencing was peripheral blood. The TCR comes from a woman aged 25 to 39 with acute or convalescent COVID-19. This chain joins TRBV9 and TRBJ2-7, with TRBD2 identical over 7 bases. CDR3 nucleotides: TGTGCCAGCAGCGCATCCGGGACTACCTCCTACGAGCAGTACTTC. Its translation: CASSASGTTSYEQYF.